This TCR beta chain is from a study of CD8 T cells in Susac syndrome. Trimming left V 4 bases short and J 0 bases short, with 11 bases between. The germline gives CDR1 SGHRS, CDR2 YFSETQ. This CDR3 has 15 amino acids. Reverse transcription of roughly 0.5 to 1 ug RNA was carried out with random hexamers. TCRdb reanalysed the immunoSEQ multiplex PCR reads using MiXCR and keeps one entry per CDR3 protein. The top ten hold roughly 0.5% of the sample, which has tens of thousands of distinct CDR3 sequences, 93% seen once. The source is a human donor with multiple sclerosis. Sequenced material: CD8+ T cells from PBMCs. The chain combines TRBV5-1 with TRBJ2-1; D possibly uses TRBD1 or TRBD2 (5 bases each). The CDR3 is CASSEGFSSYNEQFF. The DNA for the CDR3 is TGCGCCAGCAGCGAGGGGTTTAGCTCCTACAATGAGCAGTTCTTC.